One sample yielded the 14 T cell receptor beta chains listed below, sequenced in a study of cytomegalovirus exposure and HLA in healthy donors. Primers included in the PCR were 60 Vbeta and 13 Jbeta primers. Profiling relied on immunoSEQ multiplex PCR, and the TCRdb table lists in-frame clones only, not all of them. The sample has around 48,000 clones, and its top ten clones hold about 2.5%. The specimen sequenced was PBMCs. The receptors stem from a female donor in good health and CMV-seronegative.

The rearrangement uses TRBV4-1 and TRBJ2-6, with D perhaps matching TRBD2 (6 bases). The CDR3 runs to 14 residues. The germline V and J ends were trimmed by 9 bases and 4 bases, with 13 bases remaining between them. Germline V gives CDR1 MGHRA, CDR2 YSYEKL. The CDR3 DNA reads TGCGCCAGTGGAGGGGCCAGGGGGGCCAACGTCCTGACTTTC. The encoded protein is CASGGARGANVLTF.

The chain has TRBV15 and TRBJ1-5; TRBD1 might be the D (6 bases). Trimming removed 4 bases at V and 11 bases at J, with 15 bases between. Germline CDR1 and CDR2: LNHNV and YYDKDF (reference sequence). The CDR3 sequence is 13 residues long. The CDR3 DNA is TGTGCCACCAGCACAGGACAGCTTTGGACCCAGCATTTT. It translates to CATSTGQLWTQHF.

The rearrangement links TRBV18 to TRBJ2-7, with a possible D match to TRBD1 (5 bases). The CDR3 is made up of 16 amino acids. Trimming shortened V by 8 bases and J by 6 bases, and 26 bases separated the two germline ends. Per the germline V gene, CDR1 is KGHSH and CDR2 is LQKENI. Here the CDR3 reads CASHHGLRDFLSEQYF. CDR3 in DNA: TGTGCCAGCCACCACGGCCTCAGGGATTTTCTCTCCGAGCAGTACTTC.

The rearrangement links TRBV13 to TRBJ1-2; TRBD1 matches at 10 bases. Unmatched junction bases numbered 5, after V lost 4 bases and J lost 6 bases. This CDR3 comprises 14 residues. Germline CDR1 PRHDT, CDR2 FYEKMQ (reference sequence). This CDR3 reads CASSSDRGQDGYTF. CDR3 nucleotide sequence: TGTGCCAGCAGCTCCGACAGGGGGCAGGATGGCTACACCTTC.

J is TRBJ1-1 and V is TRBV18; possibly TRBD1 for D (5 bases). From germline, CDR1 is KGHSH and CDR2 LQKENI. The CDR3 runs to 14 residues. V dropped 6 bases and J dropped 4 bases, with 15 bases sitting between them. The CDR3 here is CASSPGQGGTEAFF. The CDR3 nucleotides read TGTGCCAGCTCGCCCGGGCAGGGTGGCACTGAAGCTTTCTTT. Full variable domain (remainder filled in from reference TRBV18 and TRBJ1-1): NAGVMQNPRHLVRRRGQEARLRCSPMKGHSHVYWYRQLPEEGLKFMVYLQKENIIDESGMPKERFSAEFPKEGPSILRIQQVVRGDSAAYFCASSPGQGGTEAFFGQGTRLTVV.

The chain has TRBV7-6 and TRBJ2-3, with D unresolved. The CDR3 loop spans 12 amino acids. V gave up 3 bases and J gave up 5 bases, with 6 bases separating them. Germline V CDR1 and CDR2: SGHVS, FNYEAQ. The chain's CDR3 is CASSLRVDTQYF. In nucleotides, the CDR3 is TGTGCCAGCAGCTTGCGAGTAGATACGCAGTATTTT.

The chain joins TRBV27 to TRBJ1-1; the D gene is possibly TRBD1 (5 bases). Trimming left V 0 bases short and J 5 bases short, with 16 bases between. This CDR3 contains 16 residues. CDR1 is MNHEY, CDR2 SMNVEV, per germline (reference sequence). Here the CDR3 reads CASSLSGRALQTEAFF. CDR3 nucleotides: TGTGCCAGCAGTTTATCCGGCAGGGCGCTTCAGACTGAAGCTTTCTTT.

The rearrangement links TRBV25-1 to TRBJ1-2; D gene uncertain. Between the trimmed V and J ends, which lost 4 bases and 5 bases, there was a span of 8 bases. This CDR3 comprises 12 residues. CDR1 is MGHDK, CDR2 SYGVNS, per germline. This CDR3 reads CASSVGLYGYTF. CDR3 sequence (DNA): TGTGCCAGCAGTGTTGGTCTATATGGCTACACCTTC.

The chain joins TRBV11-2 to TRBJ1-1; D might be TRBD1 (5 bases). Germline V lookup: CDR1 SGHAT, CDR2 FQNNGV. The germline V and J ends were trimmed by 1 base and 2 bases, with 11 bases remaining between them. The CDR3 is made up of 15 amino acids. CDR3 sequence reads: CASSLGATANTEAFF. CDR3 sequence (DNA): TGTGCCAGCAGCTTAGGCGCGACAGCTAACACTGAAGCTTTCTTT.

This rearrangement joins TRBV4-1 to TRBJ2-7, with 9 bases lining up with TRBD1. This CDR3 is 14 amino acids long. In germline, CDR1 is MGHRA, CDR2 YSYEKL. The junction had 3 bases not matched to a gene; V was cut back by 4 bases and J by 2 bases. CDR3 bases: TGCGCCAGCAGCCCGGGACAGGGTACCTACGAGCAGTACTTC. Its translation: CASSPGQGTYEQYF.

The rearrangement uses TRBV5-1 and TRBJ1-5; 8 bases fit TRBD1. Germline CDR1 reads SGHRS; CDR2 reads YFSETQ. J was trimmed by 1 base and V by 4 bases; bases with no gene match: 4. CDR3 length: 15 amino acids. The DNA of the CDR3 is TGCGCCAGCAGCCTCCGGACAGGGAGCAATCAGCCCCAGCATTTT. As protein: CASSLRTGSNQPQHF.

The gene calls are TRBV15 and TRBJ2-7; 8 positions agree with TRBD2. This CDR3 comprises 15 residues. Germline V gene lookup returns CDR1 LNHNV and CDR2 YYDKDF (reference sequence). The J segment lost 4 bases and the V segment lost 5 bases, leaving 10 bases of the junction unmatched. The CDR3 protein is CATSRLTGTRYEQYF. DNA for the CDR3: TGTGCCACCAGCCGGCTCACCGGGACTAGGTACGAGCAGTACTTC.

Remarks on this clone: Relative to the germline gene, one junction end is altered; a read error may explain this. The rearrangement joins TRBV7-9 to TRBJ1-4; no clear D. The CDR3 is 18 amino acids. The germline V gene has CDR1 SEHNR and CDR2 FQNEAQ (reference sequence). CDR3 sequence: CASTSGYGRRTFNEKLFF. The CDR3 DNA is TGTGCTAGCACCTCAGGATACGGCAGGAGGACCTTTAATGAAAAACTGTTTTTT. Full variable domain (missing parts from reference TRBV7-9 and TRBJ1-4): DTGVSQNPRHKITKRGQNVTFRCDPISEHNRLYWYRQTLGQGPEFLTYFQNEAQLEKSRLLSDRFSAERPKGSFSTLEIQRTEQGDSAMYLCASTSGYGRRTFNEKLFFGSGTQLSVL.

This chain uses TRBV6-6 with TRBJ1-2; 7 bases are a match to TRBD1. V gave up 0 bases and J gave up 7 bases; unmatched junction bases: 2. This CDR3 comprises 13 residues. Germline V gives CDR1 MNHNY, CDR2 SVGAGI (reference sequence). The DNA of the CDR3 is TGTGCCAGCAGTTACTCCGGGACAGCTGGCTACACCTTC. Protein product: CASSYSGTAGYTF.